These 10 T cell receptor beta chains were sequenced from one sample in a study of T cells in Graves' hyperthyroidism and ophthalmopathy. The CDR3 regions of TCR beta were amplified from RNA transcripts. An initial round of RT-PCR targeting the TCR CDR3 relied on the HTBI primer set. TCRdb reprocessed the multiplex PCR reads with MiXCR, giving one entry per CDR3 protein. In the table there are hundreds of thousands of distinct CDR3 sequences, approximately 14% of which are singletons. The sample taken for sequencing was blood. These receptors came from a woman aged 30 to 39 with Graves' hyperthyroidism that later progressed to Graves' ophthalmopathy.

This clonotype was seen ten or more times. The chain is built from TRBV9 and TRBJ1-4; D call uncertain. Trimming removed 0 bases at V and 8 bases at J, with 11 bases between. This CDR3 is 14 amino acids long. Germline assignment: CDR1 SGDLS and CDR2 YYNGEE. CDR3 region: CASSVEGSQEKLFF. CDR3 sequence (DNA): TGTGCCAGCAGCGTAGAAGGGAGCCAAGAAAAACTGTTTTTT.

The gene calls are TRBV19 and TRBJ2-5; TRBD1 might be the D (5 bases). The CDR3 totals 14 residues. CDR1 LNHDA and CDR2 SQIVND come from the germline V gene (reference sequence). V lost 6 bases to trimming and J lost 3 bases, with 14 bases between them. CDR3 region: CASRNDSREETQYF. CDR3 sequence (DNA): TGTGCCAGTAGAAATGACAGTAGAGAAGAGACCCAGTACTTC.

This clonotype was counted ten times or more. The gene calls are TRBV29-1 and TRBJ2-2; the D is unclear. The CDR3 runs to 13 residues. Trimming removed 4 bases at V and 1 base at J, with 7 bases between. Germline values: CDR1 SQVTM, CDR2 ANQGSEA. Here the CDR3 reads CSVVQMNTGELFF. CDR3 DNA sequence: TGCAGCGTTGTTCAGATGAACACCGGGGAGCTGTTTTTT.

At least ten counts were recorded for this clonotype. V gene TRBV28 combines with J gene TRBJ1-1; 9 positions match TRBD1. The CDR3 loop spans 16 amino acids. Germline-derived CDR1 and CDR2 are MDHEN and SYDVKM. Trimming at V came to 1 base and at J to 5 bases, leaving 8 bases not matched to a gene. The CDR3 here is CASSLLPGQGRTEAFF. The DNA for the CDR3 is TGTGCCAGCAGTTTATTGCCCGGACAGGGGAGGACTGAAGCTTTCTTT.

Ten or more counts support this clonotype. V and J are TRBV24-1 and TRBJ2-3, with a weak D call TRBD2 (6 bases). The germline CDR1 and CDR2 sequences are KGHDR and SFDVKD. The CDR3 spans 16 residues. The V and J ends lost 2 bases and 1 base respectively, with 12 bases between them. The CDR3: CATSDSAGIGTDTQYF. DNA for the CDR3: TGTGCCACCAGTGATTCGGCGGGAATCGGCACAGATACGCAGTATTTT.

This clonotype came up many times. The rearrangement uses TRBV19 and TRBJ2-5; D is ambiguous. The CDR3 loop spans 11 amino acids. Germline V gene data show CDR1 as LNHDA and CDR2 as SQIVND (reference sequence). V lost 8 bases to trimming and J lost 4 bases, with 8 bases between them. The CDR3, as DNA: TGTGCCAGTGTTTGGAGAGAGACCCAGTACTTC. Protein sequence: CASVWRETQYF.

As DNA, the CDR3 is TGTGCCAGCTCACCGGACAGGAGCCCGGTTGGAGATGGCTACACCTTC. This sequence encodes CASSPDRSPVGDGYTF. The chain employs TRBV18 and TRBJ1-2; 7 bases agree with TRBD1. Losses at the gene ends were 3 bases for V and 6 bases for J; bases not matched to a gene: 13. The CDR3 is 16 amino acids. Germline values: CDR1 KGHSH, CDR2 LQKENI.

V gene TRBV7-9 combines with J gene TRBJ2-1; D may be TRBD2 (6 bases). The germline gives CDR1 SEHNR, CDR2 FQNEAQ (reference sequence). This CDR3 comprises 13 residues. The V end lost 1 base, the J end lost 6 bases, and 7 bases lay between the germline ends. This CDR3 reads CASSLEEGNEQFF. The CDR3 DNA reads TGTGCCAGCAGCTTAGAGGAGGGCAATGAGCAGTTCTTC.

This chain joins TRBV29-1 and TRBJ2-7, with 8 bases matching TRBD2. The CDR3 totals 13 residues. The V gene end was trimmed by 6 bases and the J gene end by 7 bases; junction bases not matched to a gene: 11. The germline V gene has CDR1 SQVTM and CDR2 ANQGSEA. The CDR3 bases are TGCAGCGTCAGCGGGAGTCCCCTTGGGGAGCAGTACTTC. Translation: CSVSGSPLGEQYF.

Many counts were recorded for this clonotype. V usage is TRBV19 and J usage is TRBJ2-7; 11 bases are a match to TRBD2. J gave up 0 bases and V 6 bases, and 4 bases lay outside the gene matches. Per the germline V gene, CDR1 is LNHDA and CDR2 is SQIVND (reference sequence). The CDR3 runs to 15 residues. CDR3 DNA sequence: TGTGCCAGTAGAACTAGCGGGGGCCTCTCCTACGAGCAGTACTTC. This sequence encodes CASRTSGGLSYEQYF.